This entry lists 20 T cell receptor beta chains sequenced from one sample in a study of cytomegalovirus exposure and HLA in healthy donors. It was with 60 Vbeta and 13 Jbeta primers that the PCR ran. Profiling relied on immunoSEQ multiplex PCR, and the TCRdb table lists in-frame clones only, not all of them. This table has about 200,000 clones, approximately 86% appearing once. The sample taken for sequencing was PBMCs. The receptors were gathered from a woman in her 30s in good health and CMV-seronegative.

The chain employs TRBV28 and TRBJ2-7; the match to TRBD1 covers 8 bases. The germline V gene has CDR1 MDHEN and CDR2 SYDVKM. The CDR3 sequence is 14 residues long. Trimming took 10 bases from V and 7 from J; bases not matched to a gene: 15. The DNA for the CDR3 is TGTGCCACCCGCCCCGGGACAGGTACTTTTGAGCAGTACTTC. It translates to CATRPGTGTFEQYF.

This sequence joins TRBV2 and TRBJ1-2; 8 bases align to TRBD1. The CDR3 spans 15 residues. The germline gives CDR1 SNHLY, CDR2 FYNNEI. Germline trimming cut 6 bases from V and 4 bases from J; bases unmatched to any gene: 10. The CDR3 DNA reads TGTGCCAGCAGGCTGTCGCCAGGGGGCAGCTATGGCTACACCTTC. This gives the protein CASRLSPGGSYGYTF.

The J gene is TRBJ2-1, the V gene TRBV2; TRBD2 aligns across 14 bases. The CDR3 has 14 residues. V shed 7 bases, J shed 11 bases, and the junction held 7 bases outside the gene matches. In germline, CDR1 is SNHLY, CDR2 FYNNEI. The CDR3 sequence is CASTPGLAGVKQFF. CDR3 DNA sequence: TGTGCCAGCACCCCGGGACTAGCGGGAGTTAAGCAGTTCTTC. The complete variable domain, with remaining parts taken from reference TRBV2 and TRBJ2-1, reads EPEVTQTPSHQVTQMGQEVILRCVPISNHLYFYWYRQILGQKVEFLVSFYNNEISEKSEIFDDQFSVERPDGSNFTLKIRSTKLEDSAMYFCASTPGLAGVKQFFGPGTRLTVL.

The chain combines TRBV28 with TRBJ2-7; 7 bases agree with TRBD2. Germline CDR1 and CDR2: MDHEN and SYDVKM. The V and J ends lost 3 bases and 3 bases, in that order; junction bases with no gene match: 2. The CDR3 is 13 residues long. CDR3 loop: CASSFGEGYEQYF. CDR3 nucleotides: TGTGCCAGCAGTTTCGGGGAGGGCTACGAGCAGTACTTC.

The CDR3 loop reads CASSFGGVTDTQYF. In nucleotides, the CDR3 is TGTGCCAGCAGCTTCGGGGGGGTCACAGATACGCAGTATTTT. The chain has TRBV7-6 and TRBJ2-3, with 8 bases aligning to TRBD2. The CDR3 spans 14 residues. The V segment lost 3 bases and the J segment 2 bases; nucleotides outside the gene matches: 1. Germline V lookup: CDR1 SGHVS, CDR2 FNYEAQ.

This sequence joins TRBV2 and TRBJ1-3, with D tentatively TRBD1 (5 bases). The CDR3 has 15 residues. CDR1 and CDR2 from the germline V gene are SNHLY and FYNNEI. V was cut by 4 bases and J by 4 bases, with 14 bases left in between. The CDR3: CASSAGVSSGNTIYF. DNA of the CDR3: TGTGCCAGCAGTGCGGGGGTATCGTCCGGAAACACCATATATTTT.

CDR3 in amino acids: CASSQGQRNTEAFF. For the CDR3, the DNA is TGTGCCAGCAGCCAGGGACAGAGAAACACTGAAGCTTTCTTT. This chain joins TRBV28 and TRBJ1-1, with 7 bases lining up with TRBD1. Trimming took 6 bases from V and 2 from J; bases not matched to a gene: 6. CDR3 length: 14 residues. CDR1 MDHEN and CDR2 SYDVKM come from the germline V gene.

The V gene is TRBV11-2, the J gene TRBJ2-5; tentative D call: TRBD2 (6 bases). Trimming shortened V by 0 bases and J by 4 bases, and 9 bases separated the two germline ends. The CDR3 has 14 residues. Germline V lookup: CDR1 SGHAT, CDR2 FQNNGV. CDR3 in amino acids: CASSLDGRRETQYF. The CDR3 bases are TGTGCCAGCAGCTTAGATGGGAGGCGAGAGACCCAGTACTTC.

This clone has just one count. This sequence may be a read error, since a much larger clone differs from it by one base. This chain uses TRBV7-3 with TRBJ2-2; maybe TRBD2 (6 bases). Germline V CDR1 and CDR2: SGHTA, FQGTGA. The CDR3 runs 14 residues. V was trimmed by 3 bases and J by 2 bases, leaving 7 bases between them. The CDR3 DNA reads TGTGCCAGCAGCTTCGGGACTAACACCGGGGAGCTGTTTTTT. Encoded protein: CASSFGTNTGELFF.

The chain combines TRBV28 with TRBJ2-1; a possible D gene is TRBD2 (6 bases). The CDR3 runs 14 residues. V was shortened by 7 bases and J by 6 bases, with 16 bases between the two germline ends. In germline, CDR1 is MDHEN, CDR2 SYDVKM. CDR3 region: CASTPVLGGNEQFF. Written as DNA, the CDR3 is TGTGCCAGCACCCCCGTTTTGGGGGGCAATGAGCAGTTCTTC.

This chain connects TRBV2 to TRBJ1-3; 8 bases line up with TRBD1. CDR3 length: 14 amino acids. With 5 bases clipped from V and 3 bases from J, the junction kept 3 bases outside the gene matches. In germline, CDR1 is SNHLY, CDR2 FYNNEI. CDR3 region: CASSQGAGGNTIYF. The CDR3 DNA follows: TGTGCCAGCAGTCAGGGGGCTGGTGGAAACACCATATATTTT.

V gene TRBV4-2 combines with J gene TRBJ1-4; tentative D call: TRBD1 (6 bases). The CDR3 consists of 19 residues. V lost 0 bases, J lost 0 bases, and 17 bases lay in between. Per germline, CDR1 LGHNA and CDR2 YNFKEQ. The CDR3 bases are TGTGCCAGCAGCCAAGATGGGCGTGGACAGATTACAACTAATGAAAAACTGTTTTTT. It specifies CASSQDGRGQITTNEKLFF.

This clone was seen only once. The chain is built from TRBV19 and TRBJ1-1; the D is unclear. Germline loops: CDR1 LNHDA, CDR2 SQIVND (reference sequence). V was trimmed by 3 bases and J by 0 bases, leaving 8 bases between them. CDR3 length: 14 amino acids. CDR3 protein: CASSIRPLNTEAFF. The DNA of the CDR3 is TGTGCCAGTAGTATCCGTCCTCTGAACACTGAAGCTTTCTTT.

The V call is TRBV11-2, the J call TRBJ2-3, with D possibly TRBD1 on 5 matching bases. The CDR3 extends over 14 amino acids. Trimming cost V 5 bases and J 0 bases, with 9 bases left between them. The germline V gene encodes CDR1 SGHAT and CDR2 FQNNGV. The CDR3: CASSLRQSTDTQYF. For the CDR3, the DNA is TGTGCCAGCAGCCTTCGACAGAGCACAGATACGCAGTATTTT. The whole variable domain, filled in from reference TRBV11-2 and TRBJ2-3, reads EAGVAQSPRYKIIEKRQSVAFWCNPISGHATLYWYQQILGQGPKLLIQFQNNGVVDDSQLPKDRFSAERLKGVDSTLKIQPAKLEDSAVYLCASSLRQSTDTQYFGPGTRLTVL.

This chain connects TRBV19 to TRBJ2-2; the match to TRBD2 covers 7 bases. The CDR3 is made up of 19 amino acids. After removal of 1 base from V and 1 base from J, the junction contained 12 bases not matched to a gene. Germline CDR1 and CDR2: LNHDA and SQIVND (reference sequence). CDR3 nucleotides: TGTGCCAGTAGTATAGGTCCCCTAGCGGACCAAAAGAACACCGGGGAGCTGTTTTTT. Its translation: CASSIGPLADQKNTGELFF.

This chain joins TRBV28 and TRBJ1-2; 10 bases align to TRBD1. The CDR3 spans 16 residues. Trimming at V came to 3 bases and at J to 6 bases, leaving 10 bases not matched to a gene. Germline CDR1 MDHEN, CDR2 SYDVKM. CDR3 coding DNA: TGTGCCAGCAGTTTGCCCGCCCTGGACAGGGGGAATGGCTACACCTTC. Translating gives CASSLPALDRGNGYTF.

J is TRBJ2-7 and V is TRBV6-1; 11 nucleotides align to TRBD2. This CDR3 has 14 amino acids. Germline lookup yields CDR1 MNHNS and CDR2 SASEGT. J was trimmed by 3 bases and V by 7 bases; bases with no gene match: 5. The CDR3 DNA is TGTGCCAGCACAAGACTAGCGGGAAGCTACGAGCAGTACTTC. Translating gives CASTRLAGSYEQYF.

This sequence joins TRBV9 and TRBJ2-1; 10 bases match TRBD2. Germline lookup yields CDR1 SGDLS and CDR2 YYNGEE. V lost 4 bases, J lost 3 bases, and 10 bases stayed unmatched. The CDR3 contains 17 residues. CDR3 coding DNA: TGTGCCAGCAGCTCACGACAGCGGGAGGGAGTCTACAATGAGCAGTTCTTC. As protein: CASSSRQREGVYNEQFF.

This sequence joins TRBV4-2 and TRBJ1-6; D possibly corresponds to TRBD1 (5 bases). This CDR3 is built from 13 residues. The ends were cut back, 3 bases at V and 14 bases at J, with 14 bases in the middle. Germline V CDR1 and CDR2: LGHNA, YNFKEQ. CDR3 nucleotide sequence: TGTGCCAGCAGCCAGGGGCGGTGGGGGGCCCTCCACTTT. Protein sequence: CASSQGRWGALHF.

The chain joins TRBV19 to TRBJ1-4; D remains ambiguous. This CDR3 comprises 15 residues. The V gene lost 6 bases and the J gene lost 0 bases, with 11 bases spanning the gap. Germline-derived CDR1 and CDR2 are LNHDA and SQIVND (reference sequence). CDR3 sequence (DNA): TGTGCCAGTAGCGCCCAGGCTGCAACTAATGAAAAACTGTTTTTT. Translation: CASSAQAATNEKLFF.